This T cell receptor beta chain was captured by sequencing in a study of a mutant IDH1 vaccine in newly diagnosed glioma. Overall study: The earlier regimen, radiotherapy, temozolomide, or both, was most often both.

Time point of the sample: baseline, week 1 (first vaccination visit). Indicated treatment: pre-vaccination baseline after standard-of-care therapy. This table comes from immunoSEQ multiplex PCR, and its TCRdb copy is limited to in-frame clones, with some not included. The data show 15,000 to 20,000 clones, with about 80% seen just once and over 8% held by the top ten. V was cut by 2 bases and J by 1 base, with 14 bases left in between. CDR3 size: 16 residues. CDR1 and CDR2 from the germline V gene are MDHEN and SYDVKM. The chain uses TRBV28 and TRBJ1-1; no definite D call. The sample was PBMCs, taken from a glioma patient treated with radiotherapy, temozolomide or both. This TCR came from a man between 35 and 55 years old with glioma. In nucleotides, the CDR3 is TGTGCCAGCAGTTTAAGCTCAACCCAGGCGAACACTGAAGCTTTCTTT. It is translated as CASSLSSTQANTEAFF.